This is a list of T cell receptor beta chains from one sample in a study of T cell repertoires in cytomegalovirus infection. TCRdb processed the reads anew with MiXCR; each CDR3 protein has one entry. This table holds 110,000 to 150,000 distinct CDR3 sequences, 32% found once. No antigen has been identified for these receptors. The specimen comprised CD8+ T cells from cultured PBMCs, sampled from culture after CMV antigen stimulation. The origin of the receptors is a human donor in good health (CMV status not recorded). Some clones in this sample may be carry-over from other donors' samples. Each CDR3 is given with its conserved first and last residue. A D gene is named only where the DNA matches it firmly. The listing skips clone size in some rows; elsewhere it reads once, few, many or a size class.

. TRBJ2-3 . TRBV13 CASSPPSHGTTDTQYF TGTGCCAGCAGCCCGCCCTCACATGGGACCACAGATACGCAGTATTTT
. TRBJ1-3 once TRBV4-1 CASSQEGRNTIYF TGCGCCAGCAGCCAAGAGGGACGAAACACCATATATTTT
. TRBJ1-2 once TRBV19 CASNHGPEGYGYTF TGTGCCAGTAACCATGGACCTGAGGGCTATGGCTACACCTTC
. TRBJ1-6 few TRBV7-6 CASSPRDTFNSPLHF TGTGCCAGCAGCCCCCGGGACACATTTAATTCACCCCTCCACTTT
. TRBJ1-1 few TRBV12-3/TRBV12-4 CASSFGGPGTEAFF TGTGCCAGCAGTTTCGGGGGGCCGGGCACTGAAGCTTTCTTT
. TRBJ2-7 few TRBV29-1 CSVELGGFSYEQYF TGCAGCGTGGAACTAGGAGGATTCTCCTACGAGCAGTACTTC
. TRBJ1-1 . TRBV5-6 CASSLDRQPNTEAFF TGTGCCAGCAGCTTGGACCGACAGCCGAACACTGAAGCTTTCTTT
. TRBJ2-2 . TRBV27 CASSFWQGAGELFF TGTGCCAGCAGTTTTTGGCAGGGAGCCGGGGAGCTGTTTTTT
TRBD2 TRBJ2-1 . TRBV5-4 CASSPVGAGGALDEQFF TGTGCCAGCAGCCCGGTGGGAGCGGGGGGCGCCCTGGATGAGCAGTTCTTC
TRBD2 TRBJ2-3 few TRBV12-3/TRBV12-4 CASSFLAGKADTQYF TGTGCCAGCAGTTTTCTAGCGGGGAAGGCAGATACGCAGTATTTT
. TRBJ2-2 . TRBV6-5 CASKAHDAGELFF TGTGCCAGCAAGGCCCACGACGCCGGGGAGCTGTTTTTT
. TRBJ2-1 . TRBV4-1 CASSQGGTGSTYNEQFF TGCGCCAGCAGCCAAGGAGGAACAGGATCAACCTACAATGAGCAGTTCTTC
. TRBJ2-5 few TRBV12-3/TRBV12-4 CASREDSETQYF TGTGCCAGCAGGGAGGACAGTGAGACCCAGTACTTC
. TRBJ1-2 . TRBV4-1 CASSEVLANYGYTF TGCGCCAGCAGCGAGGTTTTGGCTAACTATGGCTACACCTTC
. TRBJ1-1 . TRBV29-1 CSVQPLDRNTEAFF TGCAGCGTCCAACCCCTGGACCGGAACACTGAAGCTTTCTTT
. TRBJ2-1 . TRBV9 CASSSPPLARSGEQFF TGTGCCAGCAGCTCCCCCCCCCTAGCGAGAAGCGGTGAGCAGTTCTTC